This TCR beta chain was recorded in a study of T cells after posttransplantation cyclophosphamide (dated by TCRdb to about 2016). Regarding the study in general: Using TRB sequencing, the study followed how the T cell repertoire rebuilt after myeloablative bone marrow transplantation with posttransplantation cyclophosphamide given as GVHD prophylaxis. Samples from a few dozen PTCy-treated patients, along with samples from 16 of their related bone marrow donors, underwent antigen receptor sequencing. Blood from all 30 or so PTCy patients who had 1-year posttransplant specimens underwent TRB sequencing. Up to 3 additional blood samples from 2 to 5.2 years after transplant were also TRB-sequenced in 3 patients, as was pretransplant blood from a handful of patients. Because TRA and TRB clonality were tightly correlated in 9 samples, subsequent TCR analyses were focused on TRB only. Public TRB sequences were searched against a database of over 3,600 sequences associated with responses to pathogens, tumor antigens, self-antigens and alloantigens.

Genomic DNA was the input for TRB sequencing, which was run either with the immunoSEQ assay at survey resolution or with the hsTCRB kit. The original pipeline was this. The immunoSEQ software handled the initial read processing, while the LymphoSeq R package was used for the repertoire analyses. Clonality was calculated as 1 minus normalized Shannon entropy, and the Gini coefficient was also calculated for each TRB dataset. To infer phenotypes in unsorted samples, TRB sequences from sorted subsets of the recipient or donor were mapped onto unsorted samples from the same recipient. Sourced from immuneACCESS, this table was stored by TCRdb with only in-frame sequences that have V and J called. A share of the clones is absent; for the studies checked, an unresolved V gene accounts for under half, and the remainder has no known explanation. From that table come the V and J calls and clone size; the DNA was used to work out D and trimming. Across this sample there are 30,000 to 45,000 clones, with roughly 78% seen only once. The top ten constitute about 8% of the sample.

The CDR3 numbers 13 residues from cysteine through phenylalanine. Just CDR3 DNA is preserved here, 39 bases in frame from base 1. From a lookup of the germline V gene (reference sequence), CDR1 and CDR2 are SGHNT and YYREEE. V is reduced by 0 bases and J by 1 base, leaving a spacing of 4 bases between them. Study-level results and caveats: Across 45 or so patients, TRB clonality was highly associated with recipient CMV seropositivity and CMV reactivation, and PTCy diversity was similar to diversity in CNI/methotrexate controls. The TRB repertoires of T cells infiltrating skin or the GI tract showed only limited overlap with the TRB repertoires found in blood. Donor-recipient similarity was low at 1-2 months but rose over the first year, and later blood repertoires were often dominated by donor CD8+ memory clones.

Concerning this clone itself: Its antigen has not been determined. No much larger clonotype is one base removed from it; base qualities were not supplied.

The sample's treatment or condition label, decoded: high-dose cyclophosphamide on days +3 and +4 as single-agent GVHD prophylaxis. PTCy patients received busulfan and fludarabine conditioning, a related or unrelated marrow graft, and cyclophosphamide on days +3 and +4. PTCy-treated patients came from a prospective multi-institutional clinical trial. Peripheral blood and bone marrow mononuclear cells were isolated by Ficoll-Hypaque density centrifugation and cryopreserved. CD4+ and CD8+ T cells, including naive and memory subsets, were sorted by FACS using a FACSAria II. This chain joins TRBV5-4 to TRBJ1-1, with the D gene call left open. Sample: CD4+ T cells sorted from blood, taken 1,700 to 2,000 days after a stem cell transplant with posttransplant cyclophosphamide. The TCR comes from a female patient in her thirties or forties who received an allogeneic stem cell transplant from a related donor, was CMV-positive, and had no GVHD. After a transplant, the donor of the graft may account for some T cells. CDR3 loop: CASSLAGNTEAFF. The DNA sequence reads TGTGCCAGCAGCTTGGCGGGGAACACTGAAGCTTTCTTT. Supplemented by the reference TRBV5-4 and TRBJ1-1 proteins around the CDR3, the complete variable domain is ETGVTQSPTHLIKTRGQQVTLRCSSQSGHNTVSWYQQALGQGPQFIFQYYREEENGRGNFPPRFSGLQFPNYSSELNVNALELDDSALYLCASSLAGNTEAFFGQGTRLTVV.